The present T cell receptor (beta chain) was sequenced within a study of blood T cell repertoires in COVID-19. Overall study: Samples came from the United States, Italy and Spain, spanning acute and convalescent COVID-19. T cells, B-cell-depleted T cells, or PBMCs provided the cDNA or gDNA that served as material.

Trimming removed 6 bases from V and 4 bases from J, with 9 bases in between. CDR1 is LNHDA and CDR2 is SQIVND in the germline V gene (reference sequence). The length of the CDR3 is 12 residues. The data were produced by immunoSEQ multiplex PCR, yet TCRdb's version contains in-frame clones alone and is incomplete. The sample carries about 300,000 clones, about 86% recorded once. This TCR derives from a woman aged 50 to 60 with acute or convalescent COVID-19. Sequencing was done on a sample of peripheral blood. The chain links TRBV19 to TRBJ1-2; D gene unclear. CDR3 bases: TGTGCCAGTAGAACAGCCTTCTATGGCTACACCTTC. Amino acids: CASRTAFYGYTF.